The 5 T cell receptor beta chains presented below share a single source sample, sequenced in a study of blood T cell repertoires in COVID-19. Clones were sequenced by immunoSEQ multiplex PCR, and TCRdb holds only the in-frame ones, with some missing. The sample records about 250,000 clones, approximately 92% being singletons. Sample: peripheral blood. The origin of the receptors is a middle-aged woman who had recovered from COVID-19.

J is TRBJ2-2 and V is TRBV19; no clear D gene. The germline CDR1 and CDR2 sequences are LNHDA and SQIVND (reference sequence). The CDR3 consists of 14 residues. Trimming shortened V by 4 bases and J by 6 bases, and 12 bases separated the two germline ends. For the CDR3, the DNA is TGTGCCAGTAGTAGCCCGACGGAGTCCGGGGAGCTGTTTTTT. Translation gives CASSSPTESGELFF.

The chain uses TRBV3-1 (or the pseudogene TRBV3-2) and TRBJ2-3, with D perhaps matching TRBD2 (5 bases). The CDR3 runs 18 residues. From germline, CDR1 is LGHDT and CDR2 YNNKEL (reference sequence). The V end lost 3 bases, the J end lost 2 bases, and 21 bases lay between the germline ends. The CDR3 DNA reads as TGTGCCAGCAGCCATGCATCCTACGGGGTACGTTCCACAGATACGCAGTATTTT. It translates to CASSHASYGVRSTDTQYF.

The chain combines TRBV10-3 with TRBJ1-1, with D uncertain. Germline CDR1 is ENHRY and CDR2 is SYGVKD. Trimming shortened V by 6 bases and J by 0 bases, and 11 bases separated the two germline ends. The CDR3 is 14 residues long. The CDR3 here is CAIRGETLNTEAFF. CDR3 coding DNA: TGTGCCATCAGGGGCGAGACCTTGAACACTGAAGCTTTCTTT.

This rearrangement joins TRBV18 to TRBJ2-7, with TRBD1 matching over 8 bases. J gave up 2 bases and V 3 bases, and 3 bases lay outside the gene matches. This CDR3 spans 14 amino acids. Germline lookup yields CDR1 KGHSH and CDR2 LQKENI. CDR3 amino acids: CASSPDRDAYEQYF. In nucleotides, the CDR3 is TGTGCCAGCTCACCGGACAGGGACGCCTACGAGCAGTACTTC.

The rearrangement joins TRBV28 to TRBJ2-1; D is possibly TRBD1 (5 bases). Deletions cut 2 bases from V and 8 bases from J, with 7 bases between. The CDR3 contains 12 residues. Germline assignment: CDR1 MDHEN and CDR2 SYDVKM. CDR3 nucleotide sequence: TGTGCCAGCAGTTTAGGGGCGTATGAGCAGTTCTTC. As protein: CASSLGAYEQFF.